What follows are 32 T cell receptor beta chains derived from one specimen sequenced in a study of a mutant IDH1 vaccine in newly diagnosed glioma. As to time point: week 11, during vaccination. In every dose of vaccine, 300 ug of mutant IDH1 20-mer peptide was given alongside topical imiquimod. These TCRs are of unknown antigen specificity. Repertoires were generated with immunoSEQ multiplex PCR, while TCRdb's copy carries only in-frame clones and drops some. There are tens of thousands of clones in the sample; approximately 79% occur only once, and around 7.5% lies in the top ten. This specimen consisted of PBMCs, obtained from a glioma patient whose treatment included an IDH1 peptide vaccine. The origin of the receptors is a man aged 35 to 55 with glioma.

V gene TRBV5-1 combines with J gene TRBJ2-5; D might be TRBD1 (6 bases). V gave up 4 bases and J gave up 3 bases, with 16 bases separating them. Per the germline V gene, CDR1 is SGHRS and CDR2 is YFSETQ. CDR3 length: 15 amino acids. CDR3 residues: CASSPLQGSEETQYF. The CDR3 bases are TGCGCCAGCAGCCCGTTACAGGGTAGCGAAGAGACCCAGTACTTC.

V is TRBV18 and J is TRBJ2-1; 8 bases match TRBD1. V gave up 2 bases and J gave up 7 bases; unmatched junction bases: 10. The CDR3 covers 16 residues. Germline loops: CDR1 KGHSH, CDR2 LQKENI. The CDR3 reads CASSPGWQGARNEQFF. The CDR3 bases are TGTGCCAGCTCACCAGGGTGGCAGGGGGCAAGGAATGAGCAGTTCTTC.

The chain couples TRBV6-1 to TRBJ2-5; maybe TRBD1 (6 bases). Trimming took 6 bases from V and 1 from J, leaving 15 bases between them. Germline CDR1 is MNHNS and CDR2 is SASEGT. The CDR3 consists of 15 residues. The CDR3, as DNA: TGTGCCAGCAGGATGTCCGAGGGGGTCCAAGAGACCCAGTACTTC. Protein: CASRMSEGVQETQYF.

The CDR3: CASSEGLASSYEQYF. As DNA, the CDR3 is TGTGCCAGCAGTGAGGGTCTAGCCAGCTCCTACGAGCAGTACTTC. The V call is TRBV6-6, the J call TRBJ2-7, with D tentatively TRBD2 (5 bases). Looked up from germline, CDR1 is MNHNY and CDR2 is SVGAGI (reference sequence). The CDR3 runs 15 residues. V lost 5 bases and J 0 bases, leaving 14 bases between the germline ends.

This sequence joins TRBV29-1 and TRBJ1-2, with TRBD1 as a possible D gene (5 bases). Germline values: CDR1 SQVTM, CDR2 ANQGSEA. V lost 4 bases and J 2 bases, leaving 8 bases between the germline ends. The CDR3 consists of 12 residues. CDR3 sequence reads: CSVAGPNYGYTF. CDR3 sequence (DNA): TGCAGCGTTGCGGGACCGAACTATGGCTACACCTTC. Full variable domain (missing parts from reference TRBV29-1 and TRBJ1-2): SAVISQKPSRDICQRGTSLTIQCQVDSQVTMMFWYRQQPGQSLTLIATANQGSEATYESGFVIDKFPISRPNLTFSTLTVSNMSPEDSSIYLCSVAGPNYGYTFGSGTRLTVV.

Worth noting for this clone: In the same sample, other DNA sequences code for this CDR3. This chain joins TRBV19 and TRBJ1-5; 11 bases align to TRBD1. The V segment lost 4 bases and the J segment 10 bases; nucleotides outside the gene matches: 15. CDR3 length: 17 residues. The germline V gene encodes CDR1 LNHDA and CDR2 SQIVND (reference sequence). Here the CDR3 reads CASSTPGQGGFSQPQHF. For the CDR3, the DNA is TGTGCCAGTAGTACCCCGGGACAGGGGGGTTTTAGTCAACCCCAGCATTTT.

This sequence joins TRBV29-1 and TRBJ1-6; D call uncertain. Trimming took 6 bases from V and 10 from J, leaving 16 bases between them. CDR3 length: 13 residues. Germline CDR1 and CDR2: SQVTM and ANQGSEA. CDR3 DNA sequence: TGCAGCGTACGGACCGACGTTTCGTCACCCCTCCACTTT. It specifies CSVRTDVSSPLHF.

The chain joins TRBV9 to TRBJ2-2; TRBD2 might be the D (5 bases). The germline CDR1 and CDR2 sequences are SGDLS and YYNGEE. Trimming took off 4 bases at V and 4 bases at J, with 17 bases between the two ends. The CDR3 is made up of 16 amino acids. The CDR3 DNA follows: TGTGCCAGCAGCCCCAATGAGGGTACGGGCACCGGGGAGCTGTTTTTT. It encodes CASSPNEGTGTGELFF.

The chain is built from TRBV4-3 and TRBJ2-2; D ambiguous. Germline CDR1 and CDR2: LGHNA and YSLEER. This CDR3 is built from 15 residues. The V and J ends lost 0 bases and 1 base respectively, with 6 bases between them. The chain's CDR3 is CASSQDSGNTGELFF. CDR3 DNA: TGCGCCAGCAGCCAAGATAGTGGGAACACCGGGGAGCTGTTTTTT.

The chain combines TRBV27 with TRBJ2-5; TRBD2 matches at 11 bases. The end of the DNA fits TRBJ2-7 better, so the J call may be wrong. This CDR3 comprises 17 residues. Looked up from germline, CDR1 is MNHEY and CDR2 is SMNVEV (reference sequence). CDR3 DNA: TGTGCCAGCAGCCCCGGGCTAGCGGGAGGTGGCTCCTACGAGCAGTACTTC. Amino acid sequence: CASSPGLAGGGSYEQYF.

V usage is TRBV7-6 and J usage is TRBJ2-7; TRBD2 aligns across 8 bases. Germline assignment: CDR1 SGHVS and CDR2 FNYEAQ. This CDR3 comprises 15 residues. The trim removed 5 bases at V and 6 bases at J, leaving 12 bases unmatched. The CDR3 bases are TGTGCCAGCAGCCCCGGGGGGGGGTTAAGTCTCGAGCAGTACTTC. Translation: CASSPGGGLSLEQYF.

The chain is built from TRBV6-5 and TRBJ2-7; D remains unclear. The CDR3 runs 14 residues. In germline, CDR1 is MNHEY, CDR2 SVGAGI. Trimming took 6 bases from V and 4 from J, leaving 16 bases between them. CDR3 protein: CASSQTNNPYEQYF. The CDR3 DNA follows: TGTGCCAGCAGCCAGACCAACAATCCATACGAGCAGTACTTC.

CDR3 sequence (DNA): TGTGCCAGCAGTACCGGGACCTACGAGCAGTACGTC. Its translation: CASSTGTYEQYV. The rearrangement links TRBV6-1 to TRBJ2-7; TRBD2 is a possible D gene (5 bases). The CDR3 is 12 amino acids. Per the germline V gene, CDR1 is MNHNS and CDR2 is SASEGT. Between the trimmed V and J ends, which lost 5 bases and 2 bases, there was a span of 7 bases.

The chain links TRBV9 to TRBJ2-3; a possible D gene is TRBD1 (5 bases). The CDR3 totals 15 residues. Per germline, CDR1 SGDLS and CDR2 YYNGEE. V was shortened by 0 bases and J by 4 bases, with 12 bases between the two germline ends. The CDR3 DNA sequence: TGTGCCAGCAGCGTAGGGCAGGGAACCCCAGATACGCAGTATTTT. Translated, it gives CASSVGQGTPDTQYF. Full variable domain (rest looked up from reference TRBV9 and TRBJ2-3): DSGVTQTPKHLITATGQRVTLRCSPRSGDLSVYWYQQSLDQGLQFLIQYYNGEERAKGNILERFSAQQFPDLHSELNLSSLELGDSALYFCASSVGQGTPDTQYFGPGTRLTVL.

This rearrangement joins TRBV7-9 to TRBJ2-1; TRBD2 matches at 9 bases. The CDR3 spans 14 residues. With 6 bases clipped from V and 5 bases from J, the junction kept 5 bases outside the gene matches. Germline CDR1 reads SEHNR; CDR2 reads FQNEAQ (reference sequence). CDR3 residues: CASRTSGPDNEQFF. CDR3 in DNA: TGTGCCAGCAGGACTAGCGGCCCTGACAATGAGCAGTTCTTC.

This sequence joins TRBV19 and TRBJ2-5; D gene unclear. Deletions cut 4 bases from V and 1 base from J, with 10 bases between. The CDR3 runs 14 residues. Germline lookup yields CDR1 LNHDA and CDR2 SQIVND (reference sequence). Written as DNA, the CDR3 is TGTGCCAGTAGTACCTCTAGTTCCCAAGAGACCCAGTACTTC. Encoded protein: CASSTSSSQETQYF.

This clone was recorded once. The CDR3 DNA reads TGTGCCAGCCGACGTCTAGCGGGAGGCCTCAATGAGCAGTTCTTC. Its protein product is CASRRLAGGLNEQFF. V is TRBV11-3 and J is TRBJ2-1; 11 bases line up with TRBD2. Looked up from germline, CDR1 is SGHNT and CDR2 is YENEEA. The CDR3 is 15 amino acids. V shed 8 bases and J 6 bases; nucleotides not matched to a gene: 9.

The chain is built from TRBV11-3 and TRBJ1-2; 7 positions match TRBD1. V lost 5 bases to trimming and J lost 3 bases; unmatched junction nucleotides: 3. This CDR3 comprises 13 residues. Per germline, CDR1 SGHNT and CDR2 YENEEA. The CDR3 DNA sequence: TGTGCCAGCAGCCTACAGGGGTACTATGGCTACACCTTC. It codes for CASSLQGYYGYTF. The full variable domain, rest sourced from reference TRBV11-3 and TRBJ1-2, is EAGVVQSPRYKIIEKKQPVAFWCNPISGHNTLYWYLQNLGQGPELLIRYENEEAVDDSQLPKDRFSAERLKGVDSTLKIQPAELGDSAVYLCASSLQGYYGYTFGSGTRLTVV.

The CDR3 spells CASSPQGQSLSPLHF. Here the CDR3 DNA reads TGTGCCAGCAGCCCTCAGGGGCAGTCCCTTTCACCCCTCCACTTT. The V call is TRBV7-2, the J call TRBJ1-6; D may be TRBD1 (6 bases). The V gene lost 5 bases and the J gene lost 9 bases, with 17 bases spanning the gap. The CDR3 consists of 15 residues. Germline-derived CDR1 and CDR2 are SGHTA and FQGNSA.

The CDR3 here is CASSSVSYDREYGYTF. The CDR3 bases are TGTGCCAGCAGCTCCGTTTCCTACGACAGGGAGTATGGCTACACCTTC. The rearrangement joins TRBV5-4 to TRBJ1-2; 7 bases align to TRBD1. Looked up from germline, CDR1 is SGHNT and CDR2 is YYREEE (reference sequence). CDR3 length equals 16 residues. The ends lost 3 bases at V and 5 bases at J; junction bases unmatched: 13. The variable domain in full, completed from reference TRBV5-4 and TRBJ1-2, reads ETGVTQSPTHLIKTRGQQVTLRCSSQSGHNTVSWYQQALGQGPQFIFQYYREEENGRGNFPPRFSGLQFPNYSSELNVNALELDDSALYLCASSSVSYDREYGYTFGSGTRLTVV.

The rearrangement uses TRBV19 and TRBJ1-5; tentatively, D is TRBD1 (6 bases). The CDR3 contains 17 residues. Germline V gives CDR1 LNHDA, CDR2 SQIVND (reference sequence). Trimming stripped 3 bases from V and 1 base from J, with 16 bases between. CDR3 loop: CASSISQGKTSNQPQHF. The DNA of the CDR3 is TGTGCCAGTAGTATCTCCCAGGGGAAGACGAGCAATCAGCCCCAGCATTTT.

The V and J genes are TRBV5-1 and TRBJ2-5; 7 bases are a match to TRBD1. Germline V gene sequence: CDR1 SGHRS, CDR2 YFSETQ. The CDR3 has 16 amino acids. V lost 4 bases to trimming and J lost 2 bases; unmatched junction nucleotides: 11. This chain's CDR3 is CASSEEQGSGQETQYF. CDR3 in DNA: TGCGCCAGCAGCGAGGAACAGGGGAGTGGGCAAGAGACCCAGTACTTC.

The chain has TRBV5-1 and TRBJ1-2, with a weak D call TRBD1 (5 bases). V was shortened by 3 bases and J by 5 bases, with 17 bases between the two germline ends. The CDR3 is 15 amino acids. CDR1 is SGHRS, CDR2 YFSETQ, per germline. CDR3 in amino acids: CASSSVSGPGYGYTF. The DNA of the CDR3 is TGCGCCAGCAGCTCTGTGTCGGGGCCAGGGTATGGCTACACCTTC.

The genes are TRBV19 and TRBJ2-3, with 10 positions matching TRBD2. Germline V gene lookup returns CDR1 LNHDA and CDR2 SQIVND (reference sequence). With 5 bases clipped from V and 4 bases from J, the junction kept 9 bases outside the gene matches. The CDR3 totals 16 residues. CDR3 in DNA: TGTGCCAGTAGTTTACGACTAGCGGGTACCGCAGATACGCAGTATTTT. This codes for CASSLRLAGTADTQYF.

The gene calls are TRBV7-2 and TRBJ2-7, with D tentatively TRBD1 or TRBD2 (5 bases each). The length of the CDR3 is 15 residues. CDR1 SGHTA and CDR2 FQGNSA come from the germline V gene. Trimming removed 3 bases from V and 3 bases from J, with 15 bases in between. CDR3: CASSLAGTADYEQYV. CDR3 bases: TGTGCCAGCAGCTTGGCCGGGACGGCTGACTACGAGCAGTACGTC.

This rearrangement joins TRBV11-2 to TRBJ2-5, with 7 positions matching TRBD1. This CDR3 contains 16 residues. V was clipped by 5 bases and J by 3 bases; unmatched bases: 12. Germline lookup yields CDR1 SGHAT and CDR2 FQNNGV. This CDR3 is CASSTLGGRVEETQYF. CDR3 coding DNA: TGTGCCAGCAGCACCTTAGGGGGCAGGGTGGAAGAGACCCAGTACTTC.

The sample holds one count of this clone. The V call is TRBV11-2, the J call TRBJ2-3, with 10 bases matching TRBD1. In germline, CDR1 is SGHAT, CDR2 FQNNGV. This CDR3 contains 16 residues. The V segment lost 2 bases and the J segment 5 bases; nucleotides outside the gene matches: 7. CDR3 nucleotide sequence: TGTGCCAGCAGCTTATACGGACAGGGGGGCAGAGATACGCAGTATTTT. The encoded protein is CASSLYGQGGRDTQYF.

V is TRBV5-1 and J is TRBJ2-3, with 7 bases that match TRBD1. Germline V gene sequence: CDR1 SGHRS, CDR2 YFSETQ. Losses at the gene ends were 7 bases for V and 4 bases for J; bases not matched to a gene: 12. This CDR3 comprises 15 residues. The chain's CDR3 is CASSAEGATSDTQYF. Written as DNA, the CDR3 is TGCGCCAGCTCAGCCGAGGGGGCTACATCAGATACGCAGTATTTT.

This chain joins TRBV10-1 and TRBJ2-1, with TRBD2 identical over 10 bases. The CDR3 runs 14 residues. V was pared by 5 bases and J by 2 bases, with 0 bases of the junction left unmatched. Germline V gene data show CDR1 as WNHNN and CDR2 as SYGVQD (reference sequence). The chain's CDR3 is CASSSGRAYNEQFF. In nucleotides, the CDR3 is TGCGCCAGCAGTAGCGGGAGGGCCTACAATGAGCAGTTCTTC.

The chain has TRBV10-2 and TRBJ2-2, with 9 nucleotides matching TRBD2. The J segment lost 1 base and the V segment lost 10 bases, leaving 4 bases of the junction unmatched. The CDR3 extends over 14 amino acids. Looked up from germline, CDR1 is WSHSY and CDR2 is SAAADI. CDR3 sequence: CATASGMNTGELFF. CDR3 DNA: TGCGCCACGGCTAGCGGGATGAACACCGGGGAGCTGTTTTTT.

This clone came up a few times. The V call is TRBV11-2, the J call TRBJ1-4; unclear D gene. The CDR3 is 14 residues long. Trimming cost V 1 base and J 7 bases, with 10 bases left between them. Germline V gives CDR1 SGHAT, CDR2 FQNNGV. CDR3 DNA: TGTGCCAGCAGCTTAGGGACTACTGGTGAAAAACTGTTTTTT. Translated, it gives CASSLGTTGEKLFF. The full variable domain, with the rest looked up from reference TRBV11-2 and TRBJ1-4, is EAGVAQSPRYKIIEKRQSVAFWCNPISGHATLYWYQQILGQGPKLLIQFQNNGVVDDSQLPKDRFSAERLKGVDSTLKIQPAKLEDSAVYLCASSLGTTGEKLFFGSGTQLSVL.

V gene TRBV11-1 combines with J gene TRBJ2-7; 7 bases align to TRBD1. After removal of 0 bases from V and 3 bases from J, the junction contained 2 bases not matched to a gene. This CDR3 is 14 amino acids long. The germline CDR1 and CDR2 sequences are SGHAT and FQDESV (reference sequence). The CDR3 protein is CASSLAGTVYEQYF. For the CDR3, the DNA is TGTGCCAGCAGCTTAGCAGGGACAGTCTACGAGCAGTACTTC.